The 5 T cell receptor beta chains below all came from one sample that was sequenced in a study of blood T cell repertoires in COVID-19. Here immunoSEQ multiplex PCR was the method, and the copy in TCRdb shows in-frame clones only, minus some. Of 250,000 to 350,000 clones in the sample, roughly 84% were seen once. Material: peripheral blood. Every receptor here comes from a human donor with COVID-19, enrolled during active disease. The donor label of this sample is uncertain.

This clone is a singleton in its sample. V is TRBV29-1 and J is TRBJ1-5; D unclear. The CDR3 is 13 residues long. CDR1 and CDR2 (germline): SQVTM, ANQGSEA. Trimming left V 4 bases short and J 0 bases short, with 7 bases between. CDR3 sequence (DNA): TGCAGCGTTGGGGAGATTAGCAATCAGCCCCAGCATTTT. Translated, it gives CSVGEISNQPQHF.

The CDR3 spells CASSSFRDYGYTF. CDR3 in DNA: TGTGCCAGCAGCTCCTTCCGGGACTATGGCTACACCTTC. V gene TRBV5-4 combines with J gene TRBJ1-2; D uncertain. The CDR3 covers 13 residues. The germline V and J ends were trimmed by 3 bases and 3 bases, with 9 bases remaining between them. Looked up from germline, CDR1 is SGHNT and CDR2 is YYREEE (reference sequence).

Only one count was recorded for this clone. CDR3 DNA: TGTGCCAGCAGTCCCCCGGGACTAGCGGTCCGGGGGCAGTATTTT. It is translated as CASSPPGLAVRGQYF. The chain has TRBV28 and TRBJ2-3, with 11 bases matching TRBD2. Germline loops: CDR1 MDHEN, CDR2 SYDVKM. J gave up 11 bases and V 5 bases, and 12 bases lay outside the gene matches. The CDR3 has 15 amino acids.

The V gene is TRBV28, the J gene TRBJ1-6; D perhaps matches TRBD1 (6 bases). V was pared by 1 base and J by 9 bases, with 10 bases between. This CDR3 comprises 14 residues. Germline CDR1 reads MDHEN; CDR2 reads SYDVKM. CDR3 amino acids: CASSLSGEVSPLHF. For the CDR3, the DNA is TGTGCCAGCAGTTTATCAGGGGAAGTTTCACCCCTCCACTTT.

This chain links TRBV19 with TRBJ2-7; 7 bases are a match to TRBD2. The CDR3 has 13 residues. Germline V lookup: CDR1 LNHDA, CDR2 SQIVND (reference sequence). Germline trimming cut 8 bases from V and 2 bases from J; bases unmatched to any gene: 6. CDR3 loop: CASGRDYTYEQYF. DNA of the CDR3: TGTGCCAGTGGCCGGGACTACACCTACGAGCAGTACTTC.